Listed here are 23 T cell receptor beta chains from one sample, sequenced in a study of tumor-infiltrating lymphocytes in primary liver carcinoma. Priming with a constant-region primer yielded TCR beta cDNA from around 540 ng total RNA. Three-round nested multiplex PCR performed with slightly modified ARM-PCR produced the TCR beta libraries. Two initial PCR rounds of about 11 cycles each paired TRBV1-TRBV30 forward primers with a C-beta reverse primer. TCRdb processed the multiplex PCR reads anew with MiXCR; each CDR3 protein has one entry. The sample shows approximately 110,000 distinct CDR3 sequences, less than 80% of them seen only once. The roughly 18-34 mg bulk tissue piece was not sorted before simultaneous RNA and DNA extraction. Sequencing input: liver tumor tissue from sampling region 1. Subset specified: tumor region T1, superior pole. These receptors all stem from a woman aged 55-70 years with primary liver carcinoma and hepatitis B virus infection.

Remarks on this clonotype: Since a much larger clone is just one base distant, this may be a read error. The chain has TRBV6-5 and TRBJ1-1; D gene uncertain. Germline V gene lookup returns CDR1 MNHEY and CDR2 SVGAGI. V was pared by 6 bases and J by 0 bases, with 14 bases between. The CDR3 totals 15 residues. The CDR3 is CASRIGRRVNTEAFF. The CDR3 DNA reads as TGTGCCAGCAGAATAGGGAGAAGGGTGAACACTGAAGCTTTCTTT.

This clonotype was seen more than once but under ten times. A much more abundant neighbour one base away suggests this may be a read error. The chain is built from TRBV5-1 and TRBJ2-5, with 9 nucleotides matching TRBD2. The CDR3 covers 16 residues. CDR1 is SGHRS, CDR2 YFSETQ, per germline. The CDR3 is CANSLREGSYQETQYF. In DNA form, the CDR3 reads TGCGCCAACAGCTTGCGGGAGGGCTCCTACCAAGAGACCCAGTACTTC.

This clonotype was seen more than once but under ten times. A single base separates this from a much larger clone, so it may be a read error. This likely comes from a read error, as the CDR3 has no conserved phenylalanine or tryptophan at its end. J is TRBJ2-7 and V is TRBV10-3, with TRBD1 matching 12 bases. The germline V gene has CDR1 ENHRY and CDR2 SYGVKD. V lost 6 bases and J lost 8; bases outside the gene matches: 8. CDR3 length equals 14 residues. The CDR3 spells CAIRPPGQGAQQYL. For the CDR3, the DNA is TGTGCCATCAGGCCCCCGGGACAGGGGGCACAGCAGTACCTC.

To note about this clonotype: Being one base from a much bigger clone, this may be a read error. The chain joins TRBV12-3 or TRBV12-4 to TRBJ2-1; the D is unclear. V was shortened by 1 base and J by 3 bases, with 16 bases between the two germline ends. The CDR3 totals 17 residues. The CDR3 DNA follows: TGTGCCAGCAGTTTAGTTATCGGAACTACCTTCTACAATGAGCAGTTCTTC. The encoded protein is CASSLVIGTTFYNEQFF.

This rearrangement joins TRBV28 to TRBJ2-1; unclear D gene. The CDR3 extends over 13 amino acids. V gave up 4 bases and J gave up 0 bases, with 4 bases separating them. The V gene's germline CDR1 is MDHEN and CDR2 SYDVKM. Written as DNA, the CDR3 is TGTGCCAGCAGTTCCTTCTCCTACAATGAGCAGTTCTTC. It specifies CASSSFSYNEQFF.

This chain connects TRBV6-5 to TRBJ1-2; D is ambiguous. Trimming cost V 6 bases and J 11 bases, with 22 bases left between them. There are 14 residues in the CDR3. CDR1 and CDR2 from the germline V gene are MNHEY and SVGAGI. CDR3 DNA: TGTGCCAGCAGCCCGGACGGGATGCAGTCTGGTTACACCTTC. It yields the protein CASSPDGMQSGYTF.

This clonotype occurred a few times. This chain connects TRBV25-1 to TRBJ2-1; D remains unclear. The CDR3 loop spans 12 amino acids. Trimming left V 5 bases short and J 7 bases short, with 9 bases between. Looked up from germline, CDR1 is MGHDK and CDR2 is SYGVNS. The CDR3 loop is CASSWTGNEQFF. CDR3 coding DNA: TGTGCCAGCAGTTGGACCGGTAATGAGCAGTTCTTC. Using reference TRBV25-1 and TRBJ2-1 for the parts outside the CDR3, the full variable domain is EADIYQTPRYLVIGTGKKITLECSQTMGHDKMYWYQQDPGMELHLIHYSYGVNSTEKGDLSSESTVSRIRTEHFPLTLESARPSHTSQYLCASSWTGNEQFFGPGTRLTVL.

Details on this clonotype: A much larger clone is a single base away; this may be a read error. The chain employs TRBV12-3 or TRBV12-4 and TRBJ2-7; 7 bases agree with TRBD1. The CDR3 spans 14 residues. CDR3 sequence: CASNLLTGLAEQYF. The CDR3 DNA reads as TGTGCCAGCAATTTACTGACAGGGTTAGCCGAGCAGTACTTC.

The table lists this clonotype with many counts. J is TRBJ2-1 and V is TRBV6-5; 7 bases agree with TRBD2. The germline gives CDR1 MNHEY, CDR2 SVGAGI. Losses at the gene ends were 7 bases for V and 0 bases for J; bases not matched to a gene: 6. CDR3 size: 15 residues. CDR3 nucleotides: TGTGCCAGCACTTTTCGCGGGAGCTCCTACAATGAGCAGTTCTTC. It is translated as CASTFRGSSYNEQFF.

This clonotype was detected ten times or more. V and J are TRBV12-3 or TRBV12-4 and TRBJ1-6, with D perhaps matching TRBD1 (6 bases). The CDR3 is 14 amino acids. The V end was cut by 3 bases, the J end by 10 bases, with 13 bases between. This CDR3 is CASSLSRGDSPLHF. DNA for the CDR3: TGTGCCAGCAGTTTGAGTAGGGGGGACTCACCCCTCCACTTT.

Notes on this clonotype: A much larger clone differs from this one at a single base, so this may be a read error. The chain has TRBV5-4 and TRBJ2-4, with TRBD2 identical over 7 bases. Per germline, CDR1 SGHNT and CDR2 YYREEE (reference sequence). V shed 3 bases and J 6 bases; nucleotides not matched to a gene: 9. The CDR3 length is 15 residues. CDR3 loop: CASSYAGDNRNIQYF. The DNA for the CDR3 is TGTGCCAGCAGCTATGCGGGAGACAACAGAAACATTCAGTACTTC. Based on the CDR3 plus reference TRBV5-4 and TRBJ2-4, the full variable domain is ETGVTQSPTHLIKTRGQQVTLRCSSQSGHNTVSWYQQALGQGPQFIFQYYREEENGRGNFPPRFSGLQFPNYSSELNVNALELDDSALYLCASSYAGDNRNIQYFGAGTRLSVL.

As concerns this clonotype: A single base separates this from a much larger clone, so it may be a read error. The chain carries TRBV6-1 and TRBJ2-3; 8 bases agree with TRBD1. V gave up 4 bases and J gave up 1 base; unmatched junction bases: 7. CDR1 and CDR2 from the germline V gene are MNHNS and SASEGT. The CDR3 sequence is 16 residues long. The chain's CDR3 is CASSGLLGQGTDTQYF. Written as DNA, the CDR3 is TGTGCCAGCAGTGGGTTGTTGGGACAGGGCACAGATACGCAGTATTTT.

This clonotype has at least ten counts. V gene TRBV28 combines with J gene TRBJ1-2; no firm D call. The V end was cut by 3 bases, the J end by 6 bases, with 11 bases between. Germline assignment: CDR1 MDHEN and CDR2 SYDVKM. The CDR3 is made up of 13 amino acids. The CDR3, as DNA: TGTGCCAGCAGTTTTGGAGGAATTAATGGCTACACCTTC. The encoded protein is CASSFGGINGYTF.

In regard to this clonotype: One junction end does not reproduce the germline sequence, and a read error may be involved. The rearrangement links TRBV7-8 to TRBJ2-3; 10 bases are a match to TRBD2. CDR3 size: 16 residues. The germline CDR1 and CDR2 sequences are SGHVS and FQNEAQ. The CDR3, as DNA: TGTACCAGCAGCTCAAGACTAGCGGGTCGTACAGATACGCAGTATTTT. This translates into CTSSSRLAGRTDTQYF. The entire variable domain, with the rest obtained from reference TRBV7-8 and TRBJ2-3, is as follows: GAGVSQSPRYKVAKRGQDVALRCDPISGHVSLFWYQQALGQGPEFLTYFQNEAQLDKSGLPSDRFFAERPEGSVSTLKIQRTQQEDSAVYLCTSSSRLAGRTDTQYFGPGTRLTVL.

This clonotype turned up a few times. The chain combines TRBV18 with TRBJ2-5; the D gene is possibly TRBD2 (5 bases). The ends were cut back, 0 bases at V and 5 bases at J, with 13 bases in the middle. The germline V gene has CDR1 KGHSH and CDR2 LQKENI. This CDR3 has 15 amino acids. CDR3 sequence: CASSPPQKGAETQYF. DNA for the CDR3: TGTGCCAGCTCACCACCACAAAAGGGAGCGGAGACCCAGTACTTC.

At least ten counts were recorded for this clonotype. CDR3 region: CASSFWESTYEQYF. DNA of the CDR3: TGTGCCAGCAGTTTCTGGGAATCAACCTACGAGCAGTACTTC. The chain carries TRBV28 and TRBJ2-7; no clear D gene. Trimming pared 3 bases from V and 2 bases from J, leaving 11 bases between. CDR3 length equals 14 residues. Germline V gene sequence: CDR1 MDHEN, CDR2 SYDVKM.

With regard to this clonotype: Just one base apart from a much larger clone, this may be a read error. The chain combines TRBV5-4 with TRBJ1-2; D might be TRBD1 (5 bases). V was pared by 1 base and J by 3 bases, with 13 bases between. Germline V gene sequence: CDR1 SGHNT, CDR2 YYREEE (reference sequence). The length of the CDR3 is 15 residues. CDR3 coding DNA: TGTGCCAGCAGCTTGATCACATGGGGCGACTATGGCTACACCTTC. It encodes CASSLITWGDYGYTF.

This clonotype was seen ten or more times. The chain employs TRBV10-2 and TRBJ2-5; 7 bases align to TRBD2. Trimming took 2 bases from V and 7 from J; bases not matched to a gene: 1. This CDR3 contains 12 residues. The germline CDR1 and CDR2 sequences are WSHSY and SAAADI. CDR3 in amino acids: CASSEPGGTQYF. CDR3 DNA sequence: TGCGCCAGCAGTGAGCCGGGAGGGACCCAGTACTTC.

With respect to this clonotype: A much more abundant neighbour one base away suggests this may be a read error. V gene TRBV28 combines with J gene TRBJ2-1; D unresolved. The CDR3 runs 14 residues. Germline assignment: CDR1 MDHEN and CDR2 SYDVKM. CDR3 loop: CTSSSPGPVSEQFF. CDR3 sequence (DNA): TGTACCAGCAGTTCCCCTGGGCCCGTCAGTGAGCAGTTCTTC.

This clonotype was seen a single time. It is likely a read error, because the conserved phenylalanine at the end of the CDR3 is missing. The chain employs TRBV5-1 and TRBJ2-1; D gene ambiguous. V was shortened by 0 bases and J by 3 bases, with 13 bases between the two germline ends. This CDR3 is built from 16 residues. CDR1 and CDR2 (germline): SGHRS, YFSETQ. CDR3 residues: CASSLESASYYNEQFY. The CDR3 DNA is TGCGCCAGCAGCTTGGAGTCGGCCAGCTACTACAATGAGCAGTTCTAC.

Comment on this clonotype: This sequence may be a read error, since a much larger clone differs from it by one base. V and J are TRBV10-2 and TRBJ1-1; D is undetermined. The CDR3 totals 14 residues. In germline, CDR1 is WSHSY, CDR2 SAAADI. Trimming cost V 8 bases and J 4 bases, with 17 bases left between them. For the CDR3, the DNA is TGCGCCAGCGGCCAAGATCGGGTGATCACTGAAGCTTTCTTT. Protein sequence: CASGQDRVITEAFF.

As for this clonotype: A much larger clone sits a single nucleotide away, making a read error possible. The J gene is TRBJ1-2, the V gene TRBV6-5; D unclear. CDR3 length: 13 residues. Germline CDR1 is MNHEY and CDR2 is SVGAGI. V was shortened by 8 bases and J by 7 bases, with 17 bases between the two germline ends. The CDR3 reads CASGTVVQSGYTF. The CDR3 coding sequence is TGTGCCAGCGGAACCGTCGTTCAGAGTGGCTACACCTTC.

Note on this clonotype: The junction departs from germline at one end; a sequencing error may be responsible. J is TRBJ1-6 and V is TRBV6-1, with D possibly matching TRBD1 (5 bases). The germline CDR1 and CDR2 sequences are MNHNS and SASEGT. The CDR3 is 14 residues long. CDR3: CASSEEGFVGTLYF. CDR3 in DNA: TGTGCCAGCAGTGAAGAAGGGTTCGTAGGGACCCTCTACTTT.